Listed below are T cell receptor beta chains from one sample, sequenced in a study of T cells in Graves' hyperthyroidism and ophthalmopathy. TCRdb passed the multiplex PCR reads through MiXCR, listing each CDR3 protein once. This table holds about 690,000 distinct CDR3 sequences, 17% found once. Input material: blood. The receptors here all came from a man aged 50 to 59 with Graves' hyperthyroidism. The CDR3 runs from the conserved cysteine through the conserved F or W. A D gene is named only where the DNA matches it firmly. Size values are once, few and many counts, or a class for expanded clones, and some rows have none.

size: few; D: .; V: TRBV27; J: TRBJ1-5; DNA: TGTGCCAGCAGTGGCCTTGTGGGGGCCGGCAATCAGCCCCAGCATTTT; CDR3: CASSGLVGAGNQPQHF
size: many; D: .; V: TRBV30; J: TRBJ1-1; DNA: TGTGCCTGGAGTGGAGTCCTCATGAACACTGAAGCTTTCTTT; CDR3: CAWSGVLMNTEAFF
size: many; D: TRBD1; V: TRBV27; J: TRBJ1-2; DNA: TGTGCCAGCACCCAACAAGGACAGGGTCATGGCTACACCTTC; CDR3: CASTQQGQGHGYTF
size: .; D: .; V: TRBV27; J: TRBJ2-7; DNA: TGTGCCAGCAGTTTAGGTCCCCTTTCGGCTGGCAACTACGAGCAGTACTTC; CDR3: CASSLGPLSAGNYEQYF
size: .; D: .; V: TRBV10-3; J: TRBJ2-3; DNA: TGTGCCATCAGTGAGGGCAGGGGAACAGATACGCAGTATTTT; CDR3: CAISEGRGTDTQYF
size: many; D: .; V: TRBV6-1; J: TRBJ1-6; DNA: TGTGCCAGCAGATCACAGTATAATTCACCCCTCCACTTT; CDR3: CASRSQYNSPLHF
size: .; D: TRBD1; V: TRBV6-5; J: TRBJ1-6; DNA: TGTGCCAGCAGTTACTCGACAGGGAAGGGTAATTCACCCCTCCACTTT; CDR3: CASSYSTGKGNSPLHF
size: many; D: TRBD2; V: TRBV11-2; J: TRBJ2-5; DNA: TGTGCCAGCAGCCCCAACCGTTTTGCGGGAGCTGAGACCCAGTACTTC; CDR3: CASSPNRFAGAETQYF
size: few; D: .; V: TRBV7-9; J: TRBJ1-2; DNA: TGTGCCAGCAGCGAACCCGGGAACAACGGCTACACCTTC; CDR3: CASSEPGNNGYTF
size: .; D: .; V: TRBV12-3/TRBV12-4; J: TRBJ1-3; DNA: TGTGCCAGCAGTATACAGGCCTTCTCTGGAAACACCATATATTTT; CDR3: CASSIQAFSGNTIYF
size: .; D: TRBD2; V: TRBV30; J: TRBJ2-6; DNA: TGTGCCTGGAGCGCACTCCTGGGACTAGCGGGAGGCACTGGGGCCAACGTCCTGACTTTC; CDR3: CAWSALLGLAGGTGANVLTF
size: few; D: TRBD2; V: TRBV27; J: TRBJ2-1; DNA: TGTGCCAGCTCGTATAGCGGGATCGACAATGAGCAGTTCTTC; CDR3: CASSYSGIDNEQFF
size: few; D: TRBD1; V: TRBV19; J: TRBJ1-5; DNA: TGTGCCAGTAGTCCGCGCGGGACAGGGTATCAGCCCCAGCATTTT; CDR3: CASSPRGTGYQPQHF
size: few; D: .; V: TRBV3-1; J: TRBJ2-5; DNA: TGTGCCAGCAGCCAAACTGCGGTATCAGTGCAAGAGACCCAGTACTTC; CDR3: CASSQTAVSVQETQYF
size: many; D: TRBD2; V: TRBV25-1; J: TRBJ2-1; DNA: TGTGCCAGCAGACCAGCCGGGAGGTCCTACAATGAGCAGTTCTTC; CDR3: CASRPAGRSYNEQFF
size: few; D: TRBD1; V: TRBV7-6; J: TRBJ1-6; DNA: TGTGCCAGCAGCCCCGGGACAGGGGCCTATAATTCACCCCTCCACTTT; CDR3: CASSPGTGAYNSPLHF
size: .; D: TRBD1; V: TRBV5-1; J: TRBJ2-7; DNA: TGCGCCAGCAGCTGGGGACAGGGAAAGTACGAGCAGTACTTC; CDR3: CASSWGQGKYEQYF
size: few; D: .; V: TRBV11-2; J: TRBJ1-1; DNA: TGTGCCAGCACCAGAAATAGGATAGCTGAAGCTTTCTTT; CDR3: CASTRNRIAEAFF
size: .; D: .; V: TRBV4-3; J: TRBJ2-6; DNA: TGCGCCAGCAGCCAAGATTGGGGGTTCGCCAACGTCCTGACTTTC; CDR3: CASSQDWGFANVLTF
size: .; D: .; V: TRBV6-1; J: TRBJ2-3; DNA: TGTGCCAGCAGCCGCCCAGGCGGGCTTAGCACAGATACGCAGTATTTT; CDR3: CASSRPGGLSTDTQYF
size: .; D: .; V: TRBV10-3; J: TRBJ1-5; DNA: TGTGCCATCAGTGAGGAGGGGCAAAATCAGCCCCAGCATTTT; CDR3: CAISEEGQNQPQHF
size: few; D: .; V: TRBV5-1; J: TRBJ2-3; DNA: TGCGCCAGCAGCCCCACCAACACAGATACGCAGTATTTT; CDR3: CASSPTNTDTQYF
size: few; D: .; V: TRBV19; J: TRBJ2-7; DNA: TGTGCCAGTAAGAGGGGTCACGAGCAGTACTTC; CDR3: CASKRGHEQYF
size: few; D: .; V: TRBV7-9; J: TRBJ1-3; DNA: TGTGCCAGCAACTACAAAACGAGTAGGACTGGAAACACCATATATTTT; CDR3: CASNYKTSRTGNTIYF
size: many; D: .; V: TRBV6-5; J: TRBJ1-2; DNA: TGTGCCAGCAGTTACCCCGGGGACGGTTCCTATGGCTACACCTTC; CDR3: CASSYPGDGSYGYTF
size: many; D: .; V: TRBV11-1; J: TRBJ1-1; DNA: TGTGCCAGCAGCTTTTTTGGGACGACGGCTGAAGCTTTCTTT; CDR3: CASSFFGTTAEAFF
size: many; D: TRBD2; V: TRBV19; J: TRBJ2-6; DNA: TGTGCCAGTACCCCGACTAGCGGGAGATTGGGGGCCAACGTCCTGACTTTC; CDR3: CASTPTSGRLGANVLTF
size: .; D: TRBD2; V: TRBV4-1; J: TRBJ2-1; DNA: TGCGCCAGCAGCCAAGGACAGCTAGCGGGTCTTGGTAACAATGAGCAGTTCTTC; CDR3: CASSQGQLAGLGNNEQFF
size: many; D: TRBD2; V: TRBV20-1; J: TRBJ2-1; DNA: TGCAGTGCTAGCACAGGGGGGCTAGCGGGAGCATTTGGTAAGGATGAGCAGTTCTTC; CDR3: CSASTGGLAGAFGKDEQFF
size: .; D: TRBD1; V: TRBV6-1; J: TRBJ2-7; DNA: TGTGCCAGCAGCCGGACAGGGGGCGGGTACGAGCAGTACTTC; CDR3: CASSRTGGGYEQYF
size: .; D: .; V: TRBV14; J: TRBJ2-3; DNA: TGTGCCAGCAGCCAAGCTTCTCGGGGCACAGATACGCAGTATTTT; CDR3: CASSQASRGTDTQYF
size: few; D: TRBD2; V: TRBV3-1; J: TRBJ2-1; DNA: TGTGCCAGCAGCCATGATCTACGACTAGCGGGAGTGAGAAATGAGCAGTTCTTC; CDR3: CASSHDLRLAGVRNEQFF
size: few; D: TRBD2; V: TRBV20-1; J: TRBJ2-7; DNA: TGCAGTGCTAGTAGGCGGGAGGCCCTATCCTACGAGCAGTACTTC; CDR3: CSASRREALSYEQYF
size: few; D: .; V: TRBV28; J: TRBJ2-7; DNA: TGTGCCAGCAGTTTACATCAGGGAGCGTACTTC; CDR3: CASSLHQGAYF
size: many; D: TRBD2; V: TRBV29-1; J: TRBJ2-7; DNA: TGCAGCGTTGGTCTAGCGGGAGGGACCGAGCAGTACTTC; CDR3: CSVGLAGGTEQYF
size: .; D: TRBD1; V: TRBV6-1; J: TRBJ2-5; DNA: TGTGCCAGCACCAAAATGGGACAGCAAGAGACCCAGTACTTC; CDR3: CASTKMGQQETQYF